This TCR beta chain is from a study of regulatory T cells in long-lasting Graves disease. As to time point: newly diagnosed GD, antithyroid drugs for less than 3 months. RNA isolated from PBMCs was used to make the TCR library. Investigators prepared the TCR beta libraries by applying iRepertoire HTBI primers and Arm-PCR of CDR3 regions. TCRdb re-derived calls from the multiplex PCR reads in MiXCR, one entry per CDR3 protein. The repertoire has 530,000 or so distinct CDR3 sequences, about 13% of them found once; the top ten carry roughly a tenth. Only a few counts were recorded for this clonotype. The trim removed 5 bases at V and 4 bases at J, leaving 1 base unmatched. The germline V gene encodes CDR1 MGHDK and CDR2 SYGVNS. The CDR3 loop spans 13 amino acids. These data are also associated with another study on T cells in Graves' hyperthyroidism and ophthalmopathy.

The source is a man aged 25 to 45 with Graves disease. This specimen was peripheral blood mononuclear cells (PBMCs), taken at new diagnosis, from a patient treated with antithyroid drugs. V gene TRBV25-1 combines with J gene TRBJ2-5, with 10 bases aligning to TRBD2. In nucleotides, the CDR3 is TGTGCCAGCAGTAGGACTAGCGGAGAGACCCAGTACTTC. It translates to CASSRTSGETQYF.